Below, one TCR beta chain is given with its context. These data originate in a study of cytomegalovirus exposure and HLA in healthy donors. Whole-study context: The 100 million to 140 million unique TCR beta sequences, from about 170 million T cells, were found by an earlier analysis.

PCR used 60 Vbeta primers and 13 Jbeta primers. Sequencing used immunoSEQ multiplex PCR; TCRdb keeps in-frame clones, though not all of them. This table has more than 200,000 clones, 65% to 90% appearing once. CDR3 length equals 15 residues. CDR1 and CDR2 (germline): SGHNT, YYREEE (reference sequence). V trimming: 4 bases; J trimming: 3 bases; junction bases outside the gene matches: 7. The chain combines TRBV5-4 with TRBJ2-5, with 9 bases lining up with TRBD2. Specimen: PBMCs. The clonotype originates from a girl aged 10-17 years in good health and CMV-seronegative. CDR3 region: CASSGAGGLKETQYF. DNA for the CDR3: TGTGCCAGCAGCGGAGCGGGGGGACTAAAAGAGACCCAGTACTTC.